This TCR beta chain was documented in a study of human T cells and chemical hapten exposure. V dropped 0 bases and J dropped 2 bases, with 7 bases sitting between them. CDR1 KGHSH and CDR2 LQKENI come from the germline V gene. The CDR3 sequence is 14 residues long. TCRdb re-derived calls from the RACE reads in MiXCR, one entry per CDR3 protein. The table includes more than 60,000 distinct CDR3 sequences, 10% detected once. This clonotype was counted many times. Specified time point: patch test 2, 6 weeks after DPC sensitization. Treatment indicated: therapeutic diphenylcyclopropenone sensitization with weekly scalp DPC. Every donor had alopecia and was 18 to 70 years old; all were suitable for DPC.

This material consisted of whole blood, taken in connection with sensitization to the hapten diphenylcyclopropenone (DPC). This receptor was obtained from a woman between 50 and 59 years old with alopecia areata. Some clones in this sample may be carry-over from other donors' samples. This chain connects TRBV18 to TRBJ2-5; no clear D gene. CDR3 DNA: TGTGCCAGCTCACCACCACAGATACAAGAGACCCAGTACTTC. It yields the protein CASSPPQIQETQYF.